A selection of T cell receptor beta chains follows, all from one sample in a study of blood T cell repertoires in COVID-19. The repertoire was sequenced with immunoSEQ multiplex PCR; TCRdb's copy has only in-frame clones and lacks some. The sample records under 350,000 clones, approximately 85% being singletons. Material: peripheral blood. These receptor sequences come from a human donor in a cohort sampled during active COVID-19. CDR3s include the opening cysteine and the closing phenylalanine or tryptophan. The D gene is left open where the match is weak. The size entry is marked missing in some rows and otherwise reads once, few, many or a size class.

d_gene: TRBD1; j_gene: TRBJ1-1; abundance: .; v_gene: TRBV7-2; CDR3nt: TGTGCCAGCAGCCCTCACAGGGGGCGAGGTACTGAAGCTTTCTTT; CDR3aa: CASSPHRGRGTEAFF
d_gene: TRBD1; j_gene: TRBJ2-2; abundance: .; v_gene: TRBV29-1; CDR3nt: TGCAGCGTTGATTCGGACAGGGGAAACGGGGAGCTGTTTTTT; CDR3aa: CSVDSDRGNGELFF
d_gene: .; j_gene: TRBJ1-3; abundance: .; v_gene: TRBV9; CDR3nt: TGTGCCAGCAGCGGGTTAATGAGCTCTGGAAACACCATATATTTT; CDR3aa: CASSGLMSSGNTIYF
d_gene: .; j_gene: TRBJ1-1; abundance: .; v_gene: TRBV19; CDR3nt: TGTGCCAGTAGCGAGTTACCGGGACAACCTGAAGCTTTCTTT; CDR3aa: CASSELPGQPEAFF
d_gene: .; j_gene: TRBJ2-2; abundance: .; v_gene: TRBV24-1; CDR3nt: TGTGCCACCAGTGATTTGCAGGGTGGTAACACCGGGGAGCTGTTTTTT; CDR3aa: CATSDLQGGNTGELFF
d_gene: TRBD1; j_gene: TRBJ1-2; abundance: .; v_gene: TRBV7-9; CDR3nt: TGTGCAAGCACCGGTAGTCTCAGGGGGGCTGGCTACACCTTC; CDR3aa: CASTGSLRGAGYTF
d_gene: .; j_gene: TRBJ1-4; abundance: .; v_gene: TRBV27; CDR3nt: TGTGCCAGCAGCGAAACCGGGTCCACGAATGAAAAACTGTTTTTT; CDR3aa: CASSETGSTNEKLFF
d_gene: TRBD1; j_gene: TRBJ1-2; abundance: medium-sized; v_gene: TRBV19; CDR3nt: TGTGCCAGTAGTCCCGGGACAGGGTACTATGGCTACACCTTC; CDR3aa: CASSPGTGYYGYTF
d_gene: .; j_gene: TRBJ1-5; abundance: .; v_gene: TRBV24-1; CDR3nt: TGTGCCACCAGCGGGGGAGAGCCTCGTCAGCCCCAGCATTTT; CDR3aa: CATSGGEPRQPQHF
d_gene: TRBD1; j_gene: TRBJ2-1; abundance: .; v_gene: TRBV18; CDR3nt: TGTGCCAGCTCAGAGACAGGGTATGGTAATGAGCAGTTCTTC; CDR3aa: CASSETGYGNEQFF
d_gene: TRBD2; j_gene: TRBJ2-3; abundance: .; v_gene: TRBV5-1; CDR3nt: TGCGCCAGCAGCTTCCCCCGGGGGGACACAGATACGCAGTATTTT; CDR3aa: CASSFPRGDTDTQYF
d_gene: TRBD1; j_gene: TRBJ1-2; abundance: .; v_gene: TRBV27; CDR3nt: TGTGCCAGCAGTGTCGGACAGGGAGGCTATGGCTACACCTTC; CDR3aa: CASSVGQGGYGYTF
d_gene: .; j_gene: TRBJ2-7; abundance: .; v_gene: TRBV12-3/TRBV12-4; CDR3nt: TGTGCCGCCCGGGACAAGTCCTACGAGCAGTACTTC; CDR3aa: CAARDKSYEQYF
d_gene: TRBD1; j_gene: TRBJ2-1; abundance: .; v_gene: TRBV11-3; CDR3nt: TGTGCCAGCAGCCAAAGGGACAGGGAACGGGGCTACAATGAGCAGTTCTTC; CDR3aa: CASSQRDRERGYNEQFF
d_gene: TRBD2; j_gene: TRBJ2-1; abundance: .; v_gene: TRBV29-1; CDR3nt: TGCAGCGCAATAGCGGGGGGCATCTCCTACAATGAGCAGTTCTTC; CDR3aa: CSAIAGGISYNEQFF
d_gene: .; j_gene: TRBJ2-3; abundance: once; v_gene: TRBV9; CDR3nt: TGTGCCAGCAGTGATACAGGGCGCACAGATACGCAGTATTTT; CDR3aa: CASSDTGRTDTQYF
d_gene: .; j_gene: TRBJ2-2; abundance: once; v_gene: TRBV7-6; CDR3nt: TGTGCCAGCAGCTTAGAAGGGGCCGTGAACACCGGGGAGCTGTTTTTT; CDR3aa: CASSLEGAVNTGELFF
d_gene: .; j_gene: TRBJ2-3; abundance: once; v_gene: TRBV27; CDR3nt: TGTGCCAGTCAACAGGGCTTAACGCAGTATTTT; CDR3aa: CASQQGLTQYF
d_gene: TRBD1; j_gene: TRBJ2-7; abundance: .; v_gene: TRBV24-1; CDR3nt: TGTGCCACCAGTGATAGCTCCGGGACAGGAAACTACGAGCAGTACTTC; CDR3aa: CATSDSSGTGNYEQYF
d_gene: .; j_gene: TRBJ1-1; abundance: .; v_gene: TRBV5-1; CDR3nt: TGCGCCAGCAGCTTGGAGGGGCAGTATGAAGCTTTCTTT; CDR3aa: CASSLEGQYEAFF
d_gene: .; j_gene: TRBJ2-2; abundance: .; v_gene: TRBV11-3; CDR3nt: TGTGCCAGCAGCTTAGCCACGGGGTCCGGGGAGCTGTTTTTT; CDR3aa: CASSLATGSGELFF
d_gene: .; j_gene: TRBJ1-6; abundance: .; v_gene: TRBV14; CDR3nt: TGTGCCAGCAGCCAAGCTTACCCCAGGGCTAATTCACCCCTCCACTTT; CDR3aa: CASSQAYPRANSPLHF
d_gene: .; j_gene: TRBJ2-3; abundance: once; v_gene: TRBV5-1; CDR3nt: TGCGCCAGCAGCCCTGACAGTAACACAGATACGCAGTATTTT; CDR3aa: CASSPDSNTDTQYF